Shown below are 14 T cell receptor beta chains from a single sample sequenced in a study of CD8 T cells in ankylosing spondylitis. TCRdb passed the 5' RACE reads through MiXCR, listing each CDR3 protein once. The sample holds 80,000 to 100,000 distinct CDR3 sequences, about 8.8% seen once. The specimen sequenced was blood, either unsorted or a sorted T cell fraction (not recorded which). These receptors were collected from a male donor with ankylosing spondylitis or in good health (not recorded which).

This chain connects TRBV10-3 to TRBJ1-1, with unresolved D. The V gene lost 7 bases and the J gene lost 2 bases, with 11 bases spanning the gap. The CDR3 runs to 13 residues. Germline V CDR1 and CDR2: ENHRY, SYGVKD. CDR3 sequence (DNA): TGTGCCATCAACCGGGAGTTTAACACTGAAGCTTTCTTT. Its protein product is CAINREFNTEAFF.

This clonotype was detected ten times or more. The chain uses TRBV29-1 and TRBJ2-7, with D unresolved. Germline V CDR1 and CDR2: SQVTM, ANQGSEA. The CDR3 is 13 amino acids. Trimming took 0 bases from V and 0 from J, leaving 6 bases between them. CDR3 DNA: TGCAGCGTTGAAGACCCCGACTCCTACGAGCAGTACTTC. Its translation: CSVEDPDSYEQYF.

This clonotype was detected many times. The chain uses TRBV10-3 and TRBJ2-5; the D is unclear. CDR1 and CDR2 from the germline V gene are ENHRY and SYGVKD. The CDR3 has 14 amino acids. The V gene lost 6 bases and the J gene lost 13 bases, with 24 bases spanning the gap. CDR3 DNA: TGTGCCATCAGGAATACGGACCGCCTGGCTTCCATGTACTTC. Its translation: CAIRNTDRLASMYF.

This clonotype was recorded many times. V is TRBV29-1 and J is TRBJ1-1; 7 nucleotides agree with TRBD1. Trimming removed 8 bases from V and 3 bases from J; junction bases left unmatched: 12. Germline-derived CDR1 and CDR2 are SQVTM and ANQGSEA. This CDR3 comprises 14 residues. In DNA, the CDR3 is TGCAGCAATGAACCGCCAGGGGGTTACACTGAAGCTTTCTTT. Translation: CSNEPPGGYTEAFF.

Points on this clonotype: Since a much larger clone is just one base distant, this may be a read error. The chain recombines TRBV3-1 with TRBJ2-7; the match to TRBD2 covers 8 bases. CDR3 size: 15 residues. Germline lookup yields CDR1 LGHDT and CDR2 YNNKEL (reference sequence). Here the CDR3 reads CACSQEGTSIDEQYF. The CDR3, as DNA: TGTGCCTGCAGCCAAGAAGGGACTAGTATCGACGAGCAGTACTTC.

This clonotype was picked up many times. CDR3 DNA: TGTGCCAGCAGTTTAAACGGCTACGAGCAGTACTTC. This sequence encodes CASSLNGYEQYF. The gene calls are TRBV12-3 or TRBV12-4 and TRBJ2-7; no clear D gene. Trimming cost V 2 bases and J 3 bases, with 5 bases left between them. The length of the CDR3 is 12 residues.

Many counts were recorded for this clonotype. The chain uses TRBV12-3 or TRBV12-4 and TRBJ2-5; D ambiguous. With 7 bases removed from V and 5 bases from J, the gap between germline ends came to 14 bases. This CDR3 comprises 13 residues. CDR3 bases: TGTGCCAGCAAGGTTACCCCCCTGGAGACCCAGTACTTC. Translation: CASKVTPLETQYF.

This clonotype was recorded at least ten times. The CDR3: CASSPNPGQGLGSNQPQHF. For the CDR3, the DNA is TGTGCCAGCAGTCCGAATCCGGGACAGGGCTTAGGAAGCAATCAGCCCCAGCATTTT. The chain recombines TRBV12-3 or TRBV12-4 with TRBJ1-5; TRBD1 agrees at 9 bases. Trimming at V came to 5 bases and at J to 1 base, leaving 15 bases not matched to a gene. The CDR3 runs 19 residues.

This clonotype was detected ten times or more. V is TRBV21-1 and J is TRBJ2-3. TRBV21-1 is designated a pseudogene. There are 14 residues in the CDR3. CDR3 protein: CASSKALQTETQYF. The DNA for the CDR3 is TGTGCCAGCAGCAAAGCGCTTCAGACCGAAACGCAGTATTTT.

This clonotype has ten or more counts. The rearrangement uses TRBV5-1 and TRBJ2-7; D might be TRBD1 or TRBD2, each matching 5 bases. The CDR3 is 13 residues long. The germline V gene encodes CDR1 SGHRS and CDR2 YFSETQ. V shed 3 bases and J shed 4 bases, with 11 bases lying between them. This CDR3 is CASSWDPTYEQYF. The DNA of the CDR3 is TGCGCCAGCAGCTGGGACCCTACTTACGAGCAGTACTTC.

This clonotype showed up many times. The chain has TRBV20-1 and TRBJ2-1; 8 bases match TRBD2. The CDR3 extends over 14 amino acids. Germline V CDR1 and CDR2: DFQATT, SNEGSKA (reference sequence). Trimming at V came to 1 base and at J to 5 bases, leaving 4 bases not matched to a gene. In nucleotides, the CDR3 is TGCAGTGCTAGAGGGGGACTAGTCGACAATGAGCAGTTCTTC. Translation gives CSARGGLVDNEQFF.

The chain employs TRBV3-1 and TRBJ1-2; D unclear. Germline CDR1 is LGHDT and CDR2 is YNNKEL (reference sequence). CDR3 length: 16 residues. V was trimmed by 0 bases and J by 4 bases, leaving 15 bases between them. Here the CDR3 DNA reads TGTGCCAGCAGCCAAGAAACGGGCAGGAAGCCCTATGGCTACACCTTC. Its protein is CASSQETGRKPYGYTF.

This clonotype was found many times. The genes are TRBV6-1 and TRBJ2-1; possibly TRBD2 for D (7 bases). Trimming removed 2 bases at V and 10 bases at J, with 15 bases between. CDR1 MNHNS and CDR2 SASEGT come from the germline V gene. CDR3 length equals 14 residues. The CDR3 DNA reads TGTGCCAGCAGTGAATTCTATTGGGGGGGCGAGCAGTTCTTC. It codes for CASSEFYWGGEQFF.

Many counts were recorded for this clonotype. The rearrangement joins TRBV5-1 to TRBJ2-3; D is possibly TRBD1 (5 bases). The germline V gene has CDR1 SGHRS and CDR2 YFSETQ. The germline V and J ends were trimmed by 4 bases and 6 bases, with 9 bases remaining between them. This CDR3 has 12 residues. CDR3 DNA sequence: TGCGCCAGCAGCAGGGGAACGGATACGCAGTATTTT. Translation gives CASSRGTDTQYF.